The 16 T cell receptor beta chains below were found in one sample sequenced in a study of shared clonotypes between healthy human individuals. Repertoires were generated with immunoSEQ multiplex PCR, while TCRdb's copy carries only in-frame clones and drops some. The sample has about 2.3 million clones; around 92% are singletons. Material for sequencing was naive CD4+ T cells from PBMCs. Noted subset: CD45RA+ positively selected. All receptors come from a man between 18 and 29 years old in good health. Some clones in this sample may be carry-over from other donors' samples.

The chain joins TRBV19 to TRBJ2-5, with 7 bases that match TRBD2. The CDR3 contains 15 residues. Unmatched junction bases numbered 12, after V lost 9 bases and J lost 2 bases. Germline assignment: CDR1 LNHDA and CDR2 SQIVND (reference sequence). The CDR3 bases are TGTGCCAGCTCCACAGCGGGGACTTATCAAGAGACCCAGTACTTC. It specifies CASSTAGTYQETQYF.

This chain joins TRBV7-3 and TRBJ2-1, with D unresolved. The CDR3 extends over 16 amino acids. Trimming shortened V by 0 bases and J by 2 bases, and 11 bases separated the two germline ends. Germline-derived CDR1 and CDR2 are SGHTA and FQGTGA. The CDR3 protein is CASSLTGSPTYNEQFF. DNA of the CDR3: TGTGCCAGCAGCTTAACCGGCTCCCCGACCTACAATGAGCAGTTCTTC.

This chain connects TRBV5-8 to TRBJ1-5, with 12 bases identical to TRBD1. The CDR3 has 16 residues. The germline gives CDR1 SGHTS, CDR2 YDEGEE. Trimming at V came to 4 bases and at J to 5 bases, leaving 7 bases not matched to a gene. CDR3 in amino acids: CASSRGTGGWDQPQHF. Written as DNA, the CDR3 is TGTGCCAGCAGCCGAGGGACAGGGGGCTGGGATCAGCCCCAGCATTTT.

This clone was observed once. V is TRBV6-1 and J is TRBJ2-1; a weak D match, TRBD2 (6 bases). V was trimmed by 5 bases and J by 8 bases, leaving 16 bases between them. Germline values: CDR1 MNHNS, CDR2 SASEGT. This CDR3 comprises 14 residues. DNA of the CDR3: TGTGCCAGCAGTCCACGGGGAGGTAGGGATGAGCAGTTCTTC. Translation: CASSPRGGRDEQFF.

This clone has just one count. As DNA, the CDR3 is TGCGCCAGCAGCTGGGGACTAGCGGGAGTTCTCTACAATGAGCAGTTCTTC. It specifies CASSWGLAGVLYNEQFF. The chain couples TRBV5-1 to TRBJ2-1; 14 positions agree with TRBD2. This CDR3 comprises 17 residues. V was pared by 3 bases and J by 3 bases, with 5 bases of the junction left unmatched. CDR1 is SGHRS, CDR2 YFSETQ, per germline.

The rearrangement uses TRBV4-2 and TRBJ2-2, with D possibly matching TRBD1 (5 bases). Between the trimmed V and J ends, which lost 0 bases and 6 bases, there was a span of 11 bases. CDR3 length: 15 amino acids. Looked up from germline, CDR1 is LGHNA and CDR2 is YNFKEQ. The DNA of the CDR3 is TGTGCCAGCAGCCAAGATTCTAGGGGCCCCGGGGAGCTGTTTTTT. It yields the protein CASSQDSRGPGELFF.

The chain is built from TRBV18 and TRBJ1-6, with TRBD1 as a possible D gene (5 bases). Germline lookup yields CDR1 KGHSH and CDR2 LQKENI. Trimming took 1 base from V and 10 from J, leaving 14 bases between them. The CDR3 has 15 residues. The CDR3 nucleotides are TGTGCCAGCTCACCACTCCCAGGGTTGAGGTCACCCCTCCACTTT. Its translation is CASSPLPGLRSPLHF.

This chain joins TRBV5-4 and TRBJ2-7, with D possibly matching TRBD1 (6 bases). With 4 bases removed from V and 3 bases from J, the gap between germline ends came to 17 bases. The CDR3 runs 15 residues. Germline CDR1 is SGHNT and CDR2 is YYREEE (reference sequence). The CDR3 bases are TGTGCCAGCAGCCCCTCCGGGACACCAGTCTACGAGCAGTACTTC. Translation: CASSPSGTPVYEQYF.

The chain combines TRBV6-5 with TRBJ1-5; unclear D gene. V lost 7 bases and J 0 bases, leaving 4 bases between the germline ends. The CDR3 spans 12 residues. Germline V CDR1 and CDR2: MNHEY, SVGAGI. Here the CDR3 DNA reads TGTGCCAGCAAATTTAGCAATCAGCCCCAGCATTTT. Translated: CASKFSNQPQHF.

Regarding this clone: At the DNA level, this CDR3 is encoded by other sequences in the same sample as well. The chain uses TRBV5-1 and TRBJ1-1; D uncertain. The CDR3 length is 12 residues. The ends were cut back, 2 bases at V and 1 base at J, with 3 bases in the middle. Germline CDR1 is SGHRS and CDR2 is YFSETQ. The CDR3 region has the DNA TGCGCCAGCAGCTTAGCGAACACTGAAGCTTTCTTT. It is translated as CASSLANTEAFF.

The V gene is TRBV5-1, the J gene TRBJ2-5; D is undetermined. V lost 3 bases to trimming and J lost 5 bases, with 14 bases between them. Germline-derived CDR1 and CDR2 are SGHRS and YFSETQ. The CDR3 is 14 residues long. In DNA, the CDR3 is TGCGCCAGCAGCTCCACTATGGCTTACGAGACCCAGTACTTC. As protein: CASSSTMAYETQYF. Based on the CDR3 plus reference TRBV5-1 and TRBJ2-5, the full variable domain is KAGVTQTPRYLIKTRGQQVTLSCSPISGHRSVSWYQQTPGQGLQFLFEYFSETQRNKGNFPGRFSGRQFSNSRSEMNVSTLELGDSALYLCASSSTMAYETQYFGPGTRLLVL.

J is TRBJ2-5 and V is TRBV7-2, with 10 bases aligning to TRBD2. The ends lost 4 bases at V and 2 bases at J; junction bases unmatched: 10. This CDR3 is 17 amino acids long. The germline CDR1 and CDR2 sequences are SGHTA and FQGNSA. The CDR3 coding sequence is TGTGCCAGCAGCTCCGAATGGGGAGCGGGAGGGCAAGAGACCCAGTACTTC. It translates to CASSSEWGAGGQETQYF.

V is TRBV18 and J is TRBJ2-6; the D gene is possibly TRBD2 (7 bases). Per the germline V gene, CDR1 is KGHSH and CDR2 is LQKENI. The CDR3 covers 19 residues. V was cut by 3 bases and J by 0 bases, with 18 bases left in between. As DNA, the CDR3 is TGTGCCAGCTCACCTCTTACCCCGGGGGGCAGCTCTGGGGCCAACGTCCTGACTTTC. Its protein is CASSPLTPGGSSGANVLTF.

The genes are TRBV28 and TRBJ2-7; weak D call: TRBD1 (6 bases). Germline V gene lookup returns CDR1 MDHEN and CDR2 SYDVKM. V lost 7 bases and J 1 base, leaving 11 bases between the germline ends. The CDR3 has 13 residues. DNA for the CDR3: TGTGCCAGCAAGGACAGTCATTCCTACGAGCAGTACTTC. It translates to CASKDSHSYEQYF.

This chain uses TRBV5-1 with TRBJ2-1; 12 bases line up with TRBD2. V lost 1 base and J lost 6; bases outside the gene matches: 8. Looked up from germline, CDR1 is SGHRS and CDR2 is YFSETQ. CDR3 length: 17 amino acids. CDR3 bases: TGCGCCAGCAGCTTGTTGCTAGCGGGAGGGTCTGGCAATGAGCAGTTCTTC. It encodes CASSLLLAGGSGNEQFF.

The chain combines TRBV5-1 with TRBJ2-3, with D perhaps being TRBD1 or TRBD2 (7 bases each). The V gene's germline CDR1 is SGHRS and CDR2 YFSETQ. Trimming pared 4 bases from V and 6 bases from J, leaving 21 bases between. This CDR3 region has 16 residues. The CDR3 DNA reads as TGCGCCAGCAGCCGCCGTGCCAGCGGGACAGCGGATACGCAGTATTTT. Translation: CASSRRASGTADTQYF.